This T cell receptor (beta chain) was documented in a study of technical replicates of blood from a few donors. CDR1 and CDR2 (germline): MNHEY, SMNVEV (reference sequence). Trimming took 6 bases from V and 6 from J; bases not matched to a gene: 13. CDR3 size: 15 residues. Clones were sequenced by immunoSEQ multiplex PCR, and TCRdb holds only the in-frame ones, with some missing. The sample lists around 73,000 clones; more than 90% were seen once. This receptor was taken from a human donor in good health. Some clones in this sample may be carry-over from other donors' samples. The genes are TRBV27 and TRBJ2-5; the match to TRBD2 covers 7 bases. Sequenced: PBMCs. The CDR3 DNA sequence: TGTGCCAGCAGCCCCCCGGGGGGTCTCGAAAAGACCCAGTACTTC. It encodes CASSPPGGLEKTQYF.